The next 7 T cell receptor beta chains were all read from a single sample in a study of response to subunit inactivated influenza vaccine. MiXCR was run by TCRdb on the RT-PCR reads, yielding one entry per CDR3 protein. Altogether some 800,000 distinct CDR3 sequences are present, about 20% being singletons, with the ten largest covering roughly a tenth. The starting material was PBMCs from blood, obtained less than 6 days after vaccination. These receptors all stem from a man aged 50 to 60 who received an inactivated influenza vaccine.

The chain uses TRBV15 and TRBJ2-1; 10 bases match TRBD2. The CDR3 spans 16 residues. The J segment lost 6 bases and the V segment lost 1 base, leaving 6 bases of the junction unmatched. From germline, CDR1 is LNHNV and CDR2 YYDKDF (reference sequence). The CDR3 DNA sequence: TGTGCCACCAGCAGAGCAAGACTAGCGGGCGTCAATGAGCAGTTCTTC. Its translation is CATSRARLAGVNEQFF.

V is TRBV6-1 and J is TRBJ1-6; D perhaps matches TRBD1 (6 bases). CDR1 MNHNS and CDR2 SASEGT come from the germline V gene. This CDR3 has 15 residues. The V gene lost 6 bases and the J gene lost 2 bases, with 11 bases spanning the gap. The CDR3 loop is CASSRGQPYNSPLHF. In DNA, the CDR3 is TGTGCCAGCAGCAGAGGACAGCCCTATAATTCACCCCTCCACTTT.

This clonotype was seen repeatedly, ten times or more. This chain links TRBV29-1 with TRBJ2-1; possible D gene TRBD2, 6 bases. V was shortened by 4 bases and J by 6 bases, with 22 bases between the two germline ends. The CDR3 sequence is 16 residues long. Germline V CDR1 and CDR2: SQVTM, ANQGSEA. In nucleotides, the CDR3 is TGCAGCGTTGGGGGCCCATGGAGGGGTGAGGGCAATGAGCAGTTCTTC. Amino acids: CSVGGPWRGEGNEQFF.

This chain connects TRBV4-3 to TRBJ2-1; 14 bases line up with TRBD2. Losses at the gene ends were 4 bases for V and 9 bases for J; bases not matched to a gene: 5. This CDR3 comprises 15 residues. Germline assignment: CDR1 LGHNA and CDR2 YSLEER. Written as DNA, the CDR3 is TGCGCCAGCAGCCGAGGACTAGCGGGGGGTAGTGAGCAGTTCTTC. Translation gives CASSRGLAGGSEQFF.

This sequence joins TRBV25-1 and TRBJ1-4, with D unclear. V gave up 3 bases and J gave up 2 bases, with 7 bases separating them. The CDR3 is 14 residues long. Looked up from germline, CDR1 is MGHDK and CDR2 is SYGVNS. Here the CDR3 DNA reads TGTGCCAGCAGTGACATAGGTACTAATGAAAAACTGTTTTTT. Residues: CASSDIGTNEKLFF.

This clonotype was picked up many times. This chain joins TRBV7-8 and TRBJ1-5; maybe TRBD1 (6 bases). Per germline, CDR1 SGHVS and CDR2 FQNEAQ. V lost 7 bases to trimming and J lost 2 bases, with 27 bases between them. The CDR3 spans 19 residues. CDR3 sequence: CASKVEFGGRALGNQPQHF. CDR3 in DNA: TGTGCCAGCAAGGTGGAGTTCGGGGGGCGAGCTTTGGGCAATCAGCCCCAGCATTTT.

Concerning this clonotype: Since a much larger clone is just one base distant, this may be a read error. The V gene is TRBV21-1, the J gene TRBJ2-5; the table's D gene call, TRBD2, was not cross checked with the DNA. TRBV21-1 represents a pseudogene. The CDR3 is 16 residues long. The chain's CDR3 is CAISLHVAGCQETQYF. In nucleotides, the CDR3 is TGTGCCATCAGCCTCCATGTAGCGGGTTGCCAAGAGACCCAGTACTTC.